This T cell receptor (beta chain) was identified during a study of blood T cell repertoires in COVID-19. Sequencing used immunoSEQ multiplex PCR; TCRdb keeps in-frame clones, though not all of them. The sample holds about 230,000 clones; less than 85% are singletons and the top ten take under 2%. The germline CDR1 and CDR2 sequences are MNHEY and SVGAGI. The germline V and J ends were trimmed by 0 bases and 6 bases, with 13 bases remaining between them. The length of the CDR3 is 15 residues. The sample was PBMCs or T cells enriched from blood (not recorded which). This clonotype was obtained from a man between 60 and 75 years old who had recovered from COVID-19. The rearrangement joins TRBV6-5 to TRBJ2-3; D perhaps matches TRBD1 (5 bases). CDR3 nucleotides: TGTGCCAGCAGTTACTCGAGGCAGGGTGGTGATACGCAGTATTTT. It codes for CASSYSRQGGDTQYF.